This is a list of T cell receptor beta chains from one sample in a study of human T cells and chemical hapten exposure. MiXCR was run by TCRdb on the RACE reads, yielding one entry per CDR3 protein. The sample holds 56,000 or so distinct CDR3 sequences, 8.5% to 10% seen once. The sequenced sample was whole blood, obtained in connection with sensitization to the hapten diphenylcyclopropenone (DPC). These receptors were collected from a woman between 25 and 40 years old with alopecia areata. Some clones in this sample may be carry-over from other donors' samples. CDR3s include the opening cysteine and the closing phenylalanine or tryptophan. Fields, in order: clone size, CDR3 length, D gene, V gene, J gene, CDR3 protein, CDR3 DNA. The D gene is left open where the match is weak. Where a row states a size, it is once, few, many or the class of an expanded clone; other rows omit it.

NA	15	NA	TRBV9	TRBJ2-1	CASSSPGTYYNEQFF	TGTGCCAGCAGCTCACCCGGGACATACTACAATGAGCAGTTCTTC
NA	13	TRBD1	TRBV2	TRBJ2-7	CASSPDRGRYVLF	TGTGCCAGCAGTCCTGACAGGGGAAGGTACGTACTCTTC
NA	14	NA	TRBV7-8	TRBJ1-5	CASTRDYSNQPQHF	TGTGCCAGCACCAGGGACTATAGCAATCAGCCCCAGCATTTT
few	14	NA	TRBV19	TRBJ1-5	CASIKGSGNQPQHF	TGTGCCAGTATTAAGGGTTCAGGCAATCAGCCCCAGCATTTT
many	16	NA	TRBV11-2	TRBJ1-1	CASSIPGLQKNTEAFF	TGTGCCAGCAGCATCCCGGGTCTACAAAAGAACACTGAAGCTTTCTTT
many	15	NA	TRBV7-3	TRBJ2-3	CASSLTGGLTDTQYF	TGTGCCAGCAGCTTAACGGGGGGGCTCACAGATACGCAGTATTTT
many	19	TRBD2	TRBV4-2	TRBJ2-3	CASSQEAFSSGGPTDTQYF	TGTGCCAGCAGCCAAGAGGCCTTTTCTAGCGGGGGGCCGACAGATACGCAGTATTTT
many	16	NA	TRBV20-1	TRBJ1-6	CSARLPMQLGFSPLHF	TGCAGTGCTAGACTACCTATGCAGCTAGGATTTTCACCCCTCCACTTT
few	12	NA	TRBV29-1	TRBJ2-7	CSVLGEAYEQYF	TGCAGCGTTCTCGGCGAGGCCTACGAGCAGTACTTC
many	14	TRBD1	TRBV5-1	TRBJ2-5	CASSFQGAKETQYF	TGCGCCAGCAGCTTCCAGGGGGCTAAAGAGACCCAGTACTTC
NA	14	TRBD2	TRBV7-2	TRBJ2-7	CASSLDWRGDKQYF	TGTGCCAGCAGCTTAGATTGGCGGGGGGACAAGCAGTACTTC
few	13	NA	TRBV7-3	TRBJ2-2	CASSLGGAGELFF	TGTGCCAGCAGCTTAGGTGGGGCCGGGGAGCTGTTTTTT
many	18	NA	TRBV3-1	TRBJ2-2	CASSHINYGASGTGELFF	TGTGCCAGCAGCCATATAAATTACGGAGCAAGTGGGACCGGGGAGCTGTTTTTT
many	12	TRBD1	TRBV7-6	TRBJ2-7	CASSPTGIEQYF	TGTGCCAGCAGCCCGACAGGGATCGAGCAGTACTTC
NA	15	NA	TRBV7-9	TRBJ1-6	CASSPGGAYNSPLHF	TGTGCCAGCAGCCCCGGAGGGGCCTATAATTCACCCCTCCACTTT
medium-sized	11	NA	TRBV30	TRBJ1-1	CAWTRNTEAFF	TGTGCCTGGACCCGGAACACTGAAGCTTTCTTT
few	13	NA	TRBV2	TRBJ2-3	CASSASITDTQYF	TGTGCCAGCAGTGCCTCTATCACAGATACGCAGTATTTT
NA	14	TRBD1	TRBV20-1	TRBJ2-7	CSARPGQGFNEQYF	TGCAGTGCTAGGCCGGGACAGGGTTTTAACGAGCAGTACTTC
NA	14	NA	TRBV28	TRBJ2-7	CASRGARPPYEQYF	TGTGCCAGCAGGGGAGCACGGCCCCCCTACGAGCAGTACTTC
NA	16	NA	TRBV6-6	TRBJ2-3	CASSLSRGRGADTQYF	TGTGCCAGCAGTCTCTCACGGGGCAGAGGGGCAGATACGCAGTATTTT
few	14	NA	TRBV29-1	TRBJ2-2	CSVFRGQDTGELFF	TGCAGCGTTTTTCGGGGGCAGGACACCGGGGAGCTGTTTTTT
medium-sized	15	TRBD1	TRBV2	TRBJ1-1	CASSDRTGRLTEAFF	TGTGCCAGCAGTGATCGGACAGGTCGTCTGACTGAAGCTTTCTTT
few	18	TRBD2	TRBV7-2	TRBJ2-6	CASSPKERGSSGANVLTF	TGTGCCAGCAGCCCTAAGGAGCGGGGGAGCTCTGGGGCCAACGTCCTGACTTTC
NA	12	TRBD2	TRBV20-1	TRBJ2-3	CSAPTSGDTQYF	TGCAGTGCGCCGACTAGCGGGGATACGCAGTATTTT
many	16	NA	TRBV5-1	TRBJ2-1	CASDARGSRGFNEQFF	TGCGCCAGCGATGCCCGGGGAAGTAGGGGGTTCAATGAGCAGTTCTTC
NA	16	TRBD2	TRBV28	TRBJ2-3	CASNMMATSRTDTQYF	TGTGCCAGCAATATGATGGCGACTAGCCGCACAGATACGCAGTATTTT
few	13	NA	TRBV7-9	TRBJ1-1	CASSLAWNTEAFF	TGTGCCAGCAGCTTAGCCTGGAACACTGAAGCTTTCTTT
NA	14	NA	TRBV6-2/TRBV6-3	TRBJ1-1	CASSLQGGGFEAFF	TGTGCCAGCAGTTTGCAGGGCGGAGGGTTTGAAGCTTTCTTT
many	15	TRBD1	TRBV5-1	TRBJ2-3	CASSLNTGEADTQYF	TGCGCCAGCAGCTTGAACACAGGGGAAGCAGATACGCAGTATTTT
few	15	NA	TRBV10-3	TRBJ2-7	CAISESGGGQDEQYF	TGTGCCATCAGTGAGTCAGGCGGGGGCCAGGACGAGCAGTACTTC
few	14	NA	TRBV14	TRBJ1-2	CASSQDEQVYGYTF	TGTGCCAGCAGCCAAGATGAACAGGTCTATGGCTACACCTTC
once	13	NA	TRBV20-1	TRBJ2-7	CSASDPRAYEQYF	TGCAGTGCCTCGGACCCCCGCGCCTACGAGCAGTACTTC
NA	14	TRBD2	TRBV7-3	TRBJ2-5	CASSPGGAGETQYF	TGTGCCAGCAGCCCCGGGGGGGCCGGGGAGACCCAGTACTTC
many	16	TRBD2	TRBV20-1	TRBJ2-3	CSARDSSGGDTDTQYF	TGCAGTGCTAGAGATAGTAGCGGGGGTGACACAGATACGCAGTATTTT
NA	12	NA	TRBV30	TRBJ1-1	CAWSVGNTEAFF	TGTGCCTGGAGTGTAGGAAACACTGAAGCTTTCTTT
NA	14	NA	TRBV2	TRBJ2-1	CASSENRPYNEQFF	TGTGCCAGCAGTGAAAATAGGCCCTACAATGAGCAGTTCTTC
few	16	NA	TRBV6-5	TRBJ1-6	CASGRQNFFPNSPLHF	TGTGCCAGCGGCCGACAGAATTTCTTCCCGAATTCACCCCTCCACTTT
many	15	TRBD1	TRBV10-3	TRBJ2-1	CAISHQGASYNEQFF	TGTGCCATCAGTCATCAGGGGGCCTCCTACAATGAGCAGTTCTTC
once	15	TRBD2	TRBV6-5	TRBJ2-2	CASRGGNRNTGELFF	TGTGCCAGCAGGGGGGGGAACAGGAACACCGGGGAGCTGTTTTTT
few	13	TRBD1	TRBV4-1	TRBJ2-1	CASSQEGGDRIFF	TGCGCCAGCAGCCAAGAAGGTGGGGACAGGATATTCTTC
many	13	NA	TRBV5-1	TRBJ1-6	CASSLEGVSPLHF	TGCGCCAGCAGCTTGGAAGGGGTTTCACCCCTCCACTTT
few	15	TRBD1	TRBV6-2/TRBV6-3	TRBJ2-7	CASSEPGTGTYEQYF	TGTGCCAGCAGTGAACCCGGGACAGGGACCTACGAGCAGTACTTC
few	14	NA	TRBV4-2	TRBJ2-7	CASRPGLSENEQYF	TGTGCCAGCAGACCCGGACTATCGGAGAACGAGCAGTACTTC
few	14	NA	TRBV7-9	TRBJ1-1	CASSFQSGNTEAFF	TGTGCCAGCAGCTTCCAATCTGGGAACACTGAAGCTTTCTTT
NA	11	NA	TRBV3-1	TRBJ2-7	CASSHGREQYF	TGTGCCAGCAGCCATGGGCGCGAGCAGTACTTC
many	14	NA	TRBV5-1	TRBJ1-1	CASSLVQGGTEAFF	TGCGCCAGCAGCTTGGTACAGGGCGGCACTGAAGCTTTCTTT
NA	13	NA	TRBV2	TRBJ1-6	CASSDRDRSPLHF	TGTGCCAGCAGTGACAGGGATCGATCACCCCTCCACTTT
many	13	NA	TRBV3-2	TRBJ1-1	CASTGGEGTEAFF	TGTGCCAGCACAGGGGGGGAAGGCACTGAAGCTTTCTTT
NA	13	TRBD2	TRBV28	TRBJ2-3	CASKAGGTDTQYF	TGTGCCAGCAAGGCGGGGGGCACAGATACGCAGTATTTT